The rows below give T cell receptor beta chains drawn from one sample of a study of CD8 T cells in ankylosing spondylitis. Each CDR3 protein is one row after TCRdb ran MiXCR on the 5' RACE reads. The sample contains roughly 700,000 distinct CDR3 sequences, 15% to 20% of which appear only once. The specimen was blood, either unsorted or a sorted T cell fraction (not recorded which). The origin of the receptors is a male donor with ankylosing spondylitis. CDR3s include the opening cysteine and the closing phenylalanine or tryptophan. Fields, in order: V gene, clone size, J gene, D gene, CDR3 protein, CDR3 DNA. The D gene is left open where the match is weak. Rows may omit the clone size; those that give it use once, few, many or a size class.

v_call: TRBV5-1
clone_size: many
j_call: TRBJ1-1
d_call: NA
cdr3_aa: CASSSGTNTEAFF
cdr3_nt: TGCGCCAGCAGCTCCGGGACTAACACTGAAGCTTTCTTT

v_call: TRBV6-2/TRBV6-3
clone_size: few
j_call: TRBJ2-7
d_call: TRBD2
cdr3_aa: CASSLRDYSYEQYF
cdr3_nt: TGTGCCAGCAGCCTCCGGGACTATTCCTACGAGCAGTACTTC

v_call: TRBV6-2/TRBV6-3
clone_size: once
j_call: TRBJ2-6
d_call: NA
cdr3_aa: CASEYSGANVLTF
cdr3_nt: TGTGCCAGCGAATACTCTGGGGCCAACGTCCTGACTTTC

v_call: TRBV6-1
clone_size: NA
j_call: TRBJ2-3
d_call: NA
cdr3_aa: CASSEGPPDTQYF
cdr3_nt: TGTGCCAGCAGTGAAGGGCCCCCAGATACGCAGTATTTT

v_call: TRBV4-3
clone_size: few
j_call: TRBJ2-7
d_call: NA
cdr3_aa: CASSQDGQGAGSYEQYF
cdr3_nt: TGCGCCAGCAGCCAAGATGGGCAGGGTGCGGGTTCCTACGAGCAGTACTTC

v_call: TRBV7-9
clone_size: few
j_call: TRBJ2-7
d_call: NA
cdr3_aa: CASSQQGGGSPYEQYF
cdr3_nt: TGTGCCAGCAGCCAACAGGGAGGGGGATCCCCCTACGAGCAGTACTTC

v_call: TRBV15
clone_size: few
j_call: TRBJ2-7
d_call: NA
cdr3_aa: CATSRVRQTYEQYF
cdr3_nt: TGTGCCACCAGCAGAGTCAGACAGACCTACGAGCAGTACTTC

v_call: TRBV6-6
clone_size: many
j_call: TRBJ1-5
d_call: NA
cdr3_aa: CASSYSDFNQPQHF
cdr3_nt: TGTGCCAGCAGTTACTCGGATTTCAATCAGCCCCAGCATTTT

v_call: TRBV6-5
clone_size: NA
j_call: TRBJ2-1
d_call: NA
cdr3_aa: CASSYSYDNEQFF
cdr3_nt: TGTGCCAGCAGTTACTCTTATGACAATGAGCAGTTCTTC

v_call: TRBV19
clone_size: NA
j_call: TRBJ1-1
d_call: NA
cdr3_aa: CASSIHRVTEAFF
cdr3_nt: TGTGCCAGTAGTATTCACAGGGTTACTGAAGCTTTCTTT

v_call: TRBV7-2
clone_size: NA
j_call: TRBJ2-7
d_call: TRBD2
cdr3_aa: CASSYELAGGHEQYF
cdr3_nt: TGTGCCAGCAGCTATGAACTAGCGGGAGGGCACGAGCAGTACTTC

v_call: TRBV12-3/TRBV12-4
clone_size: few
j_call: TRBJ2-3
d_call: TRBD2
cdr3_aa: CASASGLAGGGFSTDTQYF
cdr3_nt: TGTGCCAGCGCCTCGGGACTAGCGGGAGGGGGGTTCAGCACAGATACGCAGTATTTT

v_call: TRBV20-1
clone_size: many
j_call: TRBJ2-3
d_call: NA
cdr3_aa: CSARKGGTDTQYF
cdr3_nt: TGCAGTGCCAGAAAAGGCGGCACAGATACGCAGTATTTT

v_call: TRBV12-3/TRBV12-4
clone_size: NA
j_call: TRBJ1-1
d_call: NA
cdr3_aa: CASSRVGRGNTEAFF
cdr3_nt: TGTGCCAGCAGTCGGGTGGGCAGGGGGAACACTGAAGCTTTCTTT

v_call: TRBV7-9
clone_size: NA
j_call: TRBJ2-3
d_call: NA
cdr3_aa: CASSENQGEDTQYF
cdr3_nt: TGTGCCAGCAGCGAGAATCAGGGTGAAGATACGCAGTATTTT

v_call: TRBV20-1
clone_size: many
j_call: TRBJ2-1
d_call: NA
cdr3_aa: CSAREAGRDNEQFF
cdr3_nt: TGCAGTGCTAGAGAAGCGGGCAGAGACAATGAGCAGTTCTTC

v_call: TRBV28
clone_size: NA
j_call: TRBJ1-1
d_call: TRBD1
cdr3_aa: CASSLWDRDGTEAFF
cdr3_nt: TGTGCCAGCAGTTTATGGGACAGGGACGGCACTGAAGCTTTCTTT

v_call: TRBV11-3
clone_size: few
j_call: TRBJ2-5
d_call: TRBD2
cdr3_aa: CASSLGGGTSGRGETQYF
cdr3_nt: TGTGCCAGCAGCTTAGGTGGGGGGACTAGCGGGAGAGGAGAGACCCAGTACTTC

v_call: TRBV3-1
clone_size: many
j_call: TRBJ2-3
d_call: NA
cdr3_aa: CASSPYSLEGTQYF
cdr3_nt: TGTGCCAGCAGCCCCTACTCCTTGGAGGGTACGCAGTATTTT

v_call: TRBV5-1
clone_size: few
j_call: TRBJ2-1
d_call: TRBD2
cdr3_aa: CASSVTSGVNEQFF
cdr3_nt: TGCGCCAGCAGCGTGACTAGCGGGGTCAATGAGCAGTTCTTC

v_call: TRBV6-1
clone_size: NA
j_call: TRBJ2-1
d_call: NA
cdr3_aa: CASSPLPRFSYNEQFF
cdr3_nt: TGTGCCAGCAGTCCCCTCCCCCGGTTCTCCTACAATGAGCAGTTCTTC

v_call: TRBV20-1
clone_size: NA
j_call: TRBJ2-3
d_call: NA
cdr3_aa: CSARDVGTSTDTQYF
cdr3_nt: TGCAGTGCTAGAGATGTCGGGACGAGCACAGATACGCAGTATTTT

v_call: TRBV4-2
clone_size: NA
j_call: TRBJ1-6
d_call: NA
cdr3_aa: CASSQEQTGPLLHF
cdr3_nt: TGTGCCAGCAGCCAAGAGCAGACAGGCCCACTCCTCCACTTT

v_call: TRBV7-8
clone_size: few
j_call: TRBJ1-1
d_call: NA
cdr3_aa: CASSLWGGRDTEAFF
cdr3_nt: TGTGCCAGCAGCTTATGGGGTGGGCGGGACACTGAAGCTTTCTTT

v_call: TRBV3-1
clone_size: few
j_call: TRBJ1-1
d_call: NA
cdr3_aa: CASSQDLRGNTEAFF
cdr3_nt: TGTGCCAGCAGCCAAGACCTCAGAGGGAACACTGAAGCTTTCTTT

v_call: TRBV28
clone_size: few
j_call: TRBJ2-3
d_call: NA
cdr3_aa: CASSFGTSPHTDTQYF
cdr3_nt: TGTGCCAGCAGTTTTGGGACATCCCCCCACACAGATACGCAGTATTTT

v_call: TRBV29-1
clone_size: NA
j_call: TRBJ2-7
d_call: NA
cdr3_aa: CSVGVRGKSYEQYF
cdr3_nt: TGCAGCGTTGGGGTAAGGGGCAAATCCTACGAGCAGTACTTC